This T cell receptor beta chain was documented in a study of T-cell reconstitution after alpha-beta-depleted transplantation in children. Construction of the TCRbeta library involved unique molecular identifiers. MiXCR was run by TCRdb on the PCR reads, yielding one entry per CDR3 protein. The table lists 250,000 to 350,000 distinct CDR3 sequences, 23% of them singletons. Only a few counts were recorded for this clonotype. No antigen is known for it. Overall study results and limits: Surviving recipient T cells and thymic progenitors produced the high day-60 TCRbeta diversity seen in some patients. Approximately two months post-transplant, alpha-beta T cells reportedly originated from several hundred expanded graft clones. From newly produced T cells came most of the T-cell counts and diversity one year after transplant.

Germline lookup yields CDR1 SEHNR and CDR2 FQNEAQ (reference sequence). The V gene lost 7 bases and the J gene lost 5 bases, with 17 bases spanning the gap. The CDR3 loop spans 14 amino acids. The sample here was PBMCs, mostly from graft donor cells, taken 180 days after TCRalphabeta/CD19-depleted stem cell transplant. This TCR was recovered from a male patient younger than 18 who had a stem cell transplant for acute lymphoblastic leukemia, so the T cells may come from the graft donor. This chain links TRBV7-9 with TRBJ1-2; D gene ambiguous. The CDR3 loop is CASNPERVDYGYTF. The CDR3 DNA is TGTGCCAGCAACCCAGAAAGGGTGGATTATGGCTACACCTTC.